The entry below describes one T cell receptor beta chain. Its specificity is unknown. Template switching with 5'RACE generated the TCR cDNA and added a universal primer site and UMIs. TCRdb independently ran MiXCR on the 5' RACE reads; one entry per CDR3 protein. Counted here are a few hundred thousand distinct CDR3 sequences, 3.6% occurring once; the ten biggest clones make up around 20%. The record originates from a study of T cells after yellow fever vaccination. As for the study in general: SMART-Seq v4 Ultra Low Input prepared libraries from low-cell fractions. Study findings and constraints: Faster peaking, at day 5 versus 15, marked a secondary response that was weaker. A large majority of primary-vaccination clones showed up again after the booster (about 97% CD4, around 90% CD8).

CDR3 length equals 19 residues. Trimming removed 1 base from V and 0 bases from J; junction bases left unmatched: 11. Germline CDR1 is LGHNA and CDR2 is YSLEER. The chain links TRBV4-3 to TRBJ1-2; TRBD1 agrees at 10 bases. The sequenced sample was PBMCs, obtained 15 days after the yellow fever booster vaccination. The receptor was derived from a man aged 18 to 30 who received the YFV17D yellow fever vaccine. CDR3 loop: CASSQGDRGRTFPNYGYTF. The CDR3 nucleotides read TGCGCCAGCAGCCAAGGGGACAGGGGCCGGACTTTTCCTAACTATGGCTACACCTTC.